This is a list of T cell receptor beta chains from one sample in a study of tumor-infiltrating lymphocytes in localized non-small cell lung cancer. Clones were sequenced by immunoSEQ multiplex PCR, and TCRdb holds only the in-frame ones, with some missing. Among about 21,000 clones listed, 80% were seen once. The sequencing sample was made of lung tumor tissue. Source of these receptors: a human donor with non-small cell lung cancer. Each CDR3 is given with its conserved first and last residue. A D gene is named only where the DNA matches it firmly. Not all rows give a size; the values are once, few, many and, for expanded clones, a class.

cdr3_nt cdr3_aa v_call clone_size j_call d_call
TGTGCCAGCAGGCTAGGACTAGCGGGAGGCTACGAGCAGTACTTC CASRLGLAGGYEQYF TRBV27 - TRBJ2-7 TRBD2
TGTGCCAGCAGCTACAGGGCAGGAGCCGGTTACAATGAGCAGTTCTTC CASSYRAGAGYNEQFF TRBV5-6 - TRBJ2-1 -
TGTGCCAGCAGTGAAACAGGGACAGATACGCAGTATTTT CASSETGTDTQYF TRBV25-1 once TRBJ2-3 -
TGTGCCAGCAGCAGACTAGCGGTTAACACCGGGGAGCTGTTTTTT CASSRLAVNTGELFF TRBV5-6 once TRBJ2-2 TRBD2
TGTGCCAGCAGCCAGACGACGGTGAACACTGAAGCTTTCTTT CASSQTTVNTEAFF TRBV7-9 - TRBJ1-1 -
TGTGCCAGCAGCTTAAAAGTGTGGGGCGCAAATGAAAAACTGTTTTTT CASSLKVWGANEKLFF TRBV11-2 once TRBJ1-4 -
TGCGCCAGCAGCCGGGAAACTAGCGGGTGGTCCTACGAGCAGTACTTC CASSRETSGWSYEQYF TRBV4-1 - TRBJ2-7 TRBD2
TGCGCCAGCAGCCAAGATGACGGGATTCATGGCTACACCTTC CASSQDDGIHGYTF TRBV4-1 medium-sized TRBJ1-2 -
TGCGCCAGCAGCTGGGGACAGGGGACCACTGAAGCTTTCTTT CASSWGQGTTEAFF TRBV5-1 - TRBJ1-1 TRBD1
TGTGCCAGCAGTGAAGTGGTCGAACTAGGCAAACTGTTTTTT CASSEVVELGKLFF TRBV6-1 - TRBJ1-4 -
TGTGCCATCAGTGAGCCCGAAGGCAGCCGGGGGACTGAAGCTTTCTTT CAISEPEGSRGTEAFF TRBV10-3 - TRBJ1-1 -
TGTGCCAGTAGTGGAAGACAGGGTCGGAATGAGCAGTTCTTC CASSGRQGRNEQFF TRBV19 once TRBJ2-1 TRBD1
TGTGCCATCAGTGGACTTTTCTACGAGCAGTACTTC CAISGLFYEQYF TRBV10-3 - TRBJ2-7 -
TGTGCCAGCAGCTTAGATCAGGGGCGATATGGCTACACCTTC CASSLDQGRYGYTF TRBV7-2 - TRBJ1-2 -
TGTGCCAGCAGCTTGGCTAGCGGGAATAACAATGAGCAGTTCTTC CASSLASGNNNEQFF TRBV5-4 - TRBJ2-1 TRBD2
TGTGCCAGTAGTATAAGGAGGGGGCCGGGGTACGAGCAGTACTTC CASSIRRGPGYEQYF TRBV19 - TRBJ2-7 -
TGCGCCAGCAGGGCAGGGACTGGGATTTCCTACGAGCAGTACTTC CASRAGTGISYEQYF TRBV5-1 once TRBJ2-7 -
TGTGCCAGCAGTTTAGGGTCCAGGGGGTGGAGCTCCTACAATGAGCAGTTCTTC CASSLGSRGWSSYNEQFF TRBV27 few TRBJ2-1 TRBD1
TGTGCCAGCAGCCCGCCAGGCCTAGCGGGAACTCTCACAGATACGCAGTATTTT CASSPPGLAGTLTDTQYF TRBV11-2 - TRBJ2-3 TRBD2
TGTGCCAGCAGTTGGGGACAGGGCCGAGCCGGGGAGCTGTTTTTT CASSWGQGRAGELFF TRBV6-6 - TRBJ2-2 TRBD1
TGTGCCAGCACTCTAGATCGGGGACGCAATCAGCCCCAGCATTTT CASTLDRGRNQPQHF TRBV28 - TRBJ1-5 -
TGTGCCTGGAGTCGGGAACAGAGGGGAAACTATGGCTACACCTTC CAWSREQRGNYGYTF TRBV30 - TRBJ1-2 -
TGTGCCAGCACGGCGGGAGCGGCCTACAATGAGCAGTTCTTC CASTAGAAYNEQFF TRBV11-2 - TRBJ2-1 TRBD2
TGTGCCAGCAGCAGGGGACTAGCGGGAGATTCGCATGAGCAGTTCTTC CASSRGLAGDSHEQFF TRBV11-1 few TRBJ2-1 TRBD2
TGTGCCAGCAGCTTAGGGACTCAGCCCCAGCATTTT CASSLGTQPQHF TRBV7-9 - TRBJ1-5 -
TGTGCCAGCAGTTCGCGGACTAGCGCCTTGGAGACCCAGTACTTC CASSSRTSALETQYF TRBV6-5 - TRBJ2-5 TRBD2
TGCGCCAGCAGCTACTTACGGGACAGCCTTACAGATACGCAGTATTTT CASSYLRDSLTDTQYF TRBV5-1 - TRBJ2-3 TRBD1
TGCAGCGTAGGGGTTAGCAATCAGCCCCAGCATTTT CSVGVSNQPQHF TRBV29-1 - TRBJ1-5 -
TGTGCCAGCACTTCCTCCCCCGGGAACACTGAAGCTTTCTTT CASTSSPGNTEAFF TRBV6-4 - TRBJ1-1 -
TGCGCCAGCAGGGACGGCTATAATTCACCCCTCCACTTT CASRDGYNSPLHF TRBV10-2 - TRBJ1-6 -
TGTGCCAGTAGTCAAGTTCCCTATGGCTACACCTTC CASSQVPYGYTF TRBV19 - TRBJ1-2 -
TGCGCCAGCAGCTTGGATCTCAGTTACAATGAGCAGTTCTTC CASSLDLSYNEQFF TRBV5-1 few TRBJ2-1 -
TGTGCCAGCAGCTTGGACAGTACTAGCTCCTACGAGCAGTACTTC CASSLDSTSSYEQYF TRBV7-2 - TRBJ2-7 -
TGTGCCAGCAGCGTAGATGGGGAGCAGCCCCAGCATTTT CASSVDGEQPQHF TRBV9 - TRBJ1-5 -
TGTGCCAGCAGTTACCGCCGAGGGCCCTCGTACAATGAGCAGTTCTTC CASSYRRGPSYNEQFF TRBV6-5 - TRBJ2-1 -
TGTGCCAGTGGTCGAAGTCCTGGGGAGCTGTTTTTT CASGRSPGELFF TRBV19 - TRBJ2-2 -
TGCGCCAGCAGCTTGAGAGCGTTGAACACCGGGGAGCTGTTTTTT CASSLRALNTGELFF TRBV5-1 - TRBJ2-2 -
TGTGCCAGCAGCCAAGATTTGTCATCTAGCACAGATACGCAGTATTTT CASSQDLSSSTDTQYF TRBV14 - TRBJ2-3 -
TGTGCCAGCAGCCCCCGGCCCGCAGGGGGTGGCTACGAGCAGTACTTC CASSPRPAGGGYEQYF TRBV7-2 once TRBJ2-7 TRBD1
TGCAGCGTAGCCGGGACAGGGAACACCGGGGAGCTGTTTTTT CSVAGTGNTGELFF TRBV29-1 - TRBJ2-2 TRBD1
TGTGCCGCGGGGGGGTCTAGTGGAAACACCATATATTTT CAAGGSSGNTIYF TRBV7-2 - TRBJ1-3 -
TGTGCCAGCAGCCCAAGCAGGGGCTTTATCTATGGCTACACCTTC CASSPSRGFIYGYTF TRBV11-2 - TRBJ1-2 -
TGTGCCAGCAGCTTGGGTTCTGGCTACACCTTC CASSLGSGYTF TRBV5-6 - TRBJ1-2 -
TGTGCCAGCAGCTCCAGGGGATTTGAAACTGAAGCTTTCTTT CASSSRGFETEAFF TRBV7-2 - TRBJ1-1 -
TGTGCCTGGCGTACAGGGGTGGGACAAGAGACCCAGTACTTC CAWRTGVGQETQYF TRBV30 few TRBJ2-5 TRBD1
TGTGCCAGCAGCCGACCTGGGGGTGCCGGGGAGCTGTTTTTT CASSRPGGAGELFF TRBV4-2 - TRBJ2-2 -
TGTGCCAGCAGCTTACCACTGAAAGAGACCCAGTACTTC CASSLPLKETQYF TRBV11-2 - TRBJ2-5 -
TGCGCCAGCAGCTTAACAGGGCTGGGAACAGATACGCAGTATTTT CASSLTGLGTDTQYF TRBV5-1 - TRBJ2-3 -
TGTGCCAGCAGCGCCAGAGACGGAACAAAAGCTTTCTTT CASSARDGTKAFF TRBV9 - TRBJ1-1 -
TGTGCCAGCATCCAAACCCCCCGGTCGAACACTGAAGCTTTCTTT CASIQTPRSNTEAFF TRBV7-8 - TRBJ1-1 -
TGTGCCAGCAGCTTAGGAGGGACTAGGGGCATCTACGAGCAGTACTTC CASSLGGTRGIYEQYF TRBV7-2 - TRBJ2-7 TRBD2
TGCGCCAGCAGTGATGGGACCAGCTCCTACAATGAGCAGTTCTTC CASSDGTSSYNEQFF TRBV5-1 - TRBJ2-1 -
TGTGCCAGCAGTGAAATTAGGGTCGAGCAGTACTTC CASSEIRVEQYF TRBV6-1 - TRBJ2-7 -
TGTGCCAGTAGTATAGTGGGGAGACAAAGCAATGAGCAGTTCTTC CASSIVGRQSNEQFF TRBV19 once TRBJ2-1 -
TGTGCCAGCTCACCACCGGGACAGCCGAGCTCCTATAATTCACCCCTCCACTTT CASSPPGQPSSYNSPLHF TRBV18 - TRBJ1-6 TRBD1
TGTGCCAGCAGCTTAGACCCGCGGGGGGGCTTGAGGACCGGGGAGCTGTTTTTT CASSLDPRGGLRTGELFF TRBV11-3 - TRBJ2-2 TRBD2
TGTGCCAGCAGCCCCCTCAACGGTAACTATGGCTACACCTTC CASSPLNGNYGYTF TRBV5-6 - TRBJ1-2 -
TGTGCCAGCAGACCGCTTCGCGGGAGCAAGTCCTACGAGCAGTACTTC CASRPLRGSKSYEQYF TRBV11-2 once TRBJ2-7 TRBD2
TGTGCCAGCAGCTATGACAGGGGGCAAGATGGCTACACCTTC CASSYDRGQDGYTF TRBV2 - TRBJ1-2 TRBD1